This T cell receptor beta chain emerged from a study of OX40 agonist ivuxolimab in advanced cancers. Systemic immunosuppression or autoimmune disease history was grounds to exclude patients. The CDR3 is made up of 14 amino acids. Germline V CDR1 and CDR2: SGHTA, FQGTGA. V dropped 3 bases and J dropped 6 bases, with 13 bases sitting between them. TCRdb keeps only in-frame clones here, not all; method: immunoSEQ multiplex PCR. Among tens of thousands of clones listed, 85% to 90% were seen once. The TCR was taken from an adult with an advanced solid tumor such as melanoma, head and neck, liver or kidney cancer. The J gene is TRBJ2-3, the V gene TRBV7-3; TRBD2 is a possible D gene (6 bases). This sample comprised CD4+ or CD8+ T cells sorted from blood, obtained in a trial of the OX40 agonist ivuxolimab. This CDR3 is CASSLGGERDTQYF. CDR3 nucleotides: TGTGCCAGCAGCTTGGGCGGGGAGAGGGATACGCAGTATTTT.